Listed here are 23 T cell receptor beta chains from one sample, sequenced in a study of siplizumab effects on memory and regulatory T cells. These receptors' antigens are unknown. Coculturing was carried out on the mixed lymphocyte reaction cells. It lasted about 6 days and was done at 37°C. This table comes from immunoSEQ multiplex PCR, and its TCRdb copy is limited to in-frame clones, with some not included. The sample has fewer than 20,000 clones, 35% to 55% seen once. Material: CFSE-low (dividing) CD4+ T cells sorted from an allogeneic mixed lymphocyte reaction. The receptors were sampled from a human donor in good health; the cells came from an allogeneic mixed lymphocyte reaction.

In its sample, this clone was seen a few times. The chain couples TRBV5-1 to TRBJ2-1; a weak D match, TRBD2 (5 bases). Germline values: CDR1 SGHRS, CDR2 YFSETQ. Between the trimmed V and J ends, which lost 0 bases and 8 bases, there was a span of 12 bases. The CDR3 is 14 residues long. The CDR3 is CASSLEPRVDEQFF. The CDR3 nucleotides are TGCGCCAGCAGCTTGGAACCGAGGGTAGATGAGCAGTTCTTC. Supplemented by reference TRBV5-1 and TRBJ2-1, the full variable domain reads KAGVTQTPRYLIKTRGQQVTLSCSPISGHRSVSWYQQTPGQGLQFLFEYFSETQRNKGNFPGRFSGRQFSNSRSEMNVSTLELGDSALYLCASSLEPRVDEQFFGPGTRLTVL.

This sequence joins TRBV18 and TRBJ1-4; a possible D gene is TRBD1 (6 bases). CDR1 and CDR2 from the germline V gene are KGHSH and LQKENI. The CDR3 is made up of 13 amino acids. V dropped 0 bases and J dropped 8 bases, with 7 bases sitting between them. As DNA, the CDR3 is TGTGCCAGCTCACCACCCGGGACAGAAAAACTGTTTTTT. It specifies CASSPPGTEKLFF.

The V and J genes are TRBV2 and TRBJ1-2; D unresolved. V was cut by 7 bases and J by 0 bases, with 9 bases left in between. CDR1 is SNHLY and CDR2 is FYNNEI in the germline V gene. There are 13 residues in the CDR3. The CDR3 spells CASMEVSNYGYTF. CDR3 sequence (DNA): TGTGCCAGCATGGAGGTGTCTAACTATGGCTACACCTTC.

This clone was picked up a small number of times. The rearrangement links TRBV18 to TRBJ1-1; 9 nucleotides align to TRBD1. CDR3 length equals 15 residues. Germline assignment: CDR1 KGHSH and CDR2 LQKENI. V trimming: 3 bases; J trimming: 1 base; junction bases outside the gene matches: 3. The CDR3 region is CASSPGQGRNTEAFF. The CDR3 DNA follows: TGTGCCAGCTCACCGGGACAGGGTCGGAACACTGAAGCTTTCTTT.

In its sample, this clone is medium-sized. The chain is built from TRBV10-2 and TRBJ1-5, with D uncertain. The CDR3 is 14 residues long. Trimming shortened V by 4 bases and J by 0 bases, and 7 bases separated the two germline ends. Germline values: CDR1 WSHSY, CDR2 SAAADI. The chain's CDR3 is CASSGATSNQPQHF. DNA for the CDR3: TGCGCCAGCAGTGGAGCCACTAGCAATCAGCCCCAGCATTTT.

The V gene is TRBV5-4, the J gene TRBJ2-5; D tentatively fits TRBD1 or TRBD2 (5 bases each). The CDR3 is 16 amino acids. The V end lost 1 base, the J end lost 0 bases, and 13 bases lay between the germline ends. Germline assignment: CDR1 SGHNT and CDR2 YYREEE (reference sequence). CDR3 amino acids: CASSLRGPIYQETQYF. CDR3 bases: TGTGCCAGCAGCTTGCGGGGCCCCATATACCAAGAGACCCAGTACTTC.

The V call is TRBV7-2, the J call TRBJ1-3; TRBD1 matches 10 bases. Germline V lookup: CDR1 SGHTA, CDR2 FQGNSA. J lost 4 bases, V lost 1 base, and 7 bases had no gene match. This CDR3 contains 17 residues. CDR3 in amino acids: CASSLGTGTGVGNTIYF. CDR3 DNA: TGTGCCAGCAGCTTAGGGACCGGGACAGGGGTCGGAAACACCATATATTTT.

J is TRBJ2-5 and V is TRBV7-9; D perhaps matches TRBD2 (6 bases). Germline V CDR1 and CDR2: SEHNR, FQNEAQ (reference sequence). Trimming cost V 6 bases and J 5 bases, with 16 bases left between them. The CDR3 extends over 14 amino acids. DNA of the CDR3: TGTGCCAGCAGTAGGAGGGCCGAGGGGGAGACCCAGTACTTC. This encodes CASSRRAEGETQYF.

The rearrangement joins TRBV27 to TRBJ1-5; possibly TRBD1 for D (5 bases). The CDR3 covers 14 residues. Trimming cost V 6 bases and J 1 base, with 10 bases left between them. Germline CDR1 MNHEY, CDR2 SMNVEV (reference sequence). Here the CDR3 reads CASSYRGSNQPQHF. The CDR3 DNA is TGTGCCAGCAGCTATCGGGGGAGCAATCAGCCCCAGCATTTT.

This rearrangement joins TRBV7-7 to TRBJ2-5, with 13 nucleotides matching TRBD2. J was trimmed by 13 bases and V by 5 bases; bases with no gene match: 7. Per germline, CDR1 SSHAT and CDR2 FNYEAQ (reference sequence). This CDR3 comprises 13 residues. The CDR3: CASSPGTSGALYF. In nucleotides, the CDR3 is TGTGCCAGCAGCCCCGGGACTAGCGGGGCCCTGTACTTC.

In this sample, this clone turned up a few times. CDR3 sequence reads: CASSLAGSTDTQYF. As DNA, the CDR3 is TGCGCCAGCAGCTTAGCGGGGAGCACAGATACGCAGTATTTT. V gene TRBV5-1 combines with J gene TRBJ2-3, with 7 bases matching TRBD2. Trimming took 2 bases from V and 0 from J; bases not matched to a gene: 0. This CDR3 region has 14 residues. CDR1 is SGHRS, CDR2 YFSETQ, per germline.

The chain couples TRBV7-3 to TRBJ2-1, with 9 bases aligning to TRBD1. The length of the CDR3 is 14 residues. J gave up 4 bases and V 5 bases, and 3 bases lay outside the gene matches. CDR1 is SGHTA and CDR2 is FQGTGA in the germline V gene. This CDR3 is CASSRDRVYNEQFF. For the CDR3, the DNA is TGTGCCAGCAGCCGGGACAGGGTGTACAATGAGCAGTTCTTC.

The chain is built from TRBV5-6 and TRBJ2-1; 11 bases line up with TRBD2. The CDR3 extends over 16 amino acids. Germline V gene data show CDR1 as SGHDT and CDR2 as YYEEEE. Trimming at V came to 1 base and at J to 6 bases, leaving 6 bases not matched to a gene. The CDR3 sequence is CASSLWLLAGGNEQFF. CDR3 sequence (DNA): TGTGCCAGCAGCTTGTGGTTGCTAGCGGGGGGCAATGAGCAGTTCTTC.

The CDR3 sequence is CASSFNGGTAYGYTF. The CDR3 nucleotides read TGCGCCAGCAGCTTCAATGGCGGGACAGCCTATGGCTACACCTTC. The chain has TRBV5-1 and TRBJ1-2, with 7 bases aligning to TRBD1. The CDR3 contains 15 residues. Trimming at V came to 2 bases and at J to 4 bases, leaving 8 bases not matched to a gene. Looked up from germline, CDR1 is SGHRS and CDR2 is YFSETQ.

V and J are TRBV7-8 and TRBJ1-2, with 9 bases matching TRBD1. This CDR3 has 14 residues. Germline V gene sequence: CDR1 SGHVS, CDR2 FQNEAQ. V was pared by 8 bases and J by 9 bases, with 13 bases of the junction left unmatched. CDR3 in amino acids: CASGGQGADISYTF. CDR3 in DNA: TGTGCCAGCGGGGGACAGGGTGCAGATATCAGCTACACCTTC.

This rearrangement joins TRBV6-6 to TRBJ1-1; D is possibly TRBD1 (6 bases). The CDR3 length is 14 residues. Germline V gene sequence: CDR1 MNHNY, CDR2 SVGAGI (reference sequence). Between the trimmed V and J ends, which lost 7 bases and 2 bases, there was a span of 14 bases. CDR3 residues: CASTRQALNTEAFF. The CDR3 nucleotides read TGTGCCAGCACTAGACAGGCCCTCAACACTGAAGCTTTCTTT.

Only a few counts were recorded for this clone. The genes are TRBV28 and TRBJ2-5, with a tentative D call TRBD2 (6 bases). V was cut by 4 bases and J by 2 bases, with 14 bases left in between. The germline gives CDR1 MDHEN, CDR2 SYDVKM. The CDR3 is 15 amino acids. CDR3 nucleotide sequence: TGTGCCAGCAGTTCCTATGGACTATTACAAGAGACCCAGTACTTC. Amino acids: CASSSYGLLQETQYF.

The chain recombines TRBV29-1 with TRBJ1-1, with D possibly being TRBD1 (6 bases). CDR3 size: 13 residues. Looked up from germline, CDR1 is SQVTM and CDR2 is ANQGSEA. V lost 7 bases to trimming and J lost 7 bases, with 19 bases between them. This CDR3 reads CSESTTGYGEAFF. In DNA, the CDR3 is TGCAGCGAGTCGACCACAGGGTATGGTGAAGCTTTCTTT.

This clone has a handful of counts. The DNA for the CDR3 is TGCGCCAGCAGCCTTCGGACAGGGGCGAACACCGGGGAGCTGTTTTTT. It yields the protein CASSLRTGANTGELFF. The genes are TRBV5-1 and TRBJ2-2; 9 nucleotides agree with TRBD1. CDR1 is SGHRS and CDR2 is YFSETQ in the germline V gene. The CDR3 is 16 residues long. Trimming cost V 4 bases and J 0 bases; bases outside gene matches: 4.

The CDR3 loop reads CASSDPGSEAFF. The CDR3 nucleotides are TGCGCCAGCAGTGACCCAGGGTCCGAAGCTTTCTTT. V gene TRBV10-2 combines with J gene TRBJ1-1; tentatively, D is TRBD1 (5 bases). Trimming cost V 3 bases and J 8 bases, with 10 bases left between them. The CDR3 is 12 residues long. CDR1 is WSHSY, CDR2 SAAADI, per germline.

This clone was observed a few times. V usage is TRBV7-9 and J usage is TRBJ2-7; D uncertain. Germline V gene lookup returns CDR1 SEHNR and CDR2 FQNEAQ (reference sequence). Trimming pared 5 bases from V and 5 bases from J, leaving 10 bases between. This CDR3 is 12 amino acids long. The CDR3 bases are TGTGCCAGCAGCCTTACTTGGGACGAGCAGTACTTC. Protein: CASSLTWDEQYF.

This clone has just one count. The rearrangement uses TRBV5-1 and TRBJ2-5, with D perhaps TRBD1 (5 bases). The CDR3 covers 14 residues. V lost 0 bases and J lost 3, with 9 bases in between. Germline V gene lookup returns CDR1 SGHRS and CDR2 YFSETQ. The CDR3 sequence: CASSLVAGKETQYF. The CDR3 coding sequence is TGCGCCAGCAGCTTGGTCGCAGGGAAAGAGACCCAGTACTTC.

The J gene is TRBJ1-1, the V gene TRBV6-5; maybe TRBD1 (6 bases). Germline CDR1 is MNHEY and CDR2 is SVGAGI. Trimming cost V 6 bases and J 4 bases, with 15 bases left between them. The CDR3 extends over 14 amino acids. CDR3 in amino acids: CASRSGAGPTEAFF. The CDR3 nucleotides read TGTGCCAGCAGGTCAGGGGCAGGACCCACTGAAGCTTTCTTT.